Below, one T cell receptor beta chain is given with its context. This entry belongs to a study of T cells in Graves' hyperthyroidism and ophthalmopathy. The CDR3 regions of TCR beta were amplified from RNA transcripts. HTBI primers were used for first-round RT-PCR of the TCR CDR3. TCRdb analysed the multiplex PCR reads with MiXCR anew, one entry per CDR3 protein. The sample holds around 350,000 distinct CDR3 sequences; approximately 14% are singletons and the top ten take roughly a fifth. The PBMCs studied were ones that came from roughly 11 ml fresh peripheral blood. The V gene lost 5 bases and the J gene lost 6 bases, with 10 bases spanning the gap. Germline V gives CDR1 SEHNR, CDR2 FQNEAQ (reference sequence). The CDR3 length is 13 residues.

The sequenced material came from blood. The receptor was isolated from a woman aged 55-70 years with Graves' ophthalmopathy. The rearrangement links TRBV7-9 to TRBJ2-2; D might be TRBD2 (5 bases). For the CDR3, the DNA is TGTGCCAGCAGCCTGACTATTTCCGGGGAGCTGTTTTTT. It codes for CASSLTISGELFF.